Listed below are T cell receptor beta chains from one sample, sequenced in a study of T cell repertoires in ileal Crohn's disease. The assay was immunoSEQ multiplex PCR, and TCRdb's table has in-frame clones only and misses some. The sample holds some 17,000 clones; 76% are singletons and the top ten take 4.2%. Sequencing used ileal tissue. All receptors come from an adult with Crohn's disease. Each CDR3 is given with its conserved first and last residue. The D gene is left open where the match is weak. Clone sizes are given selectively: once, few, many, or a class where the clone is expanded.

j_call clone_size v_call d_call cdr3_aa cdr3_nt
TRBJ2-1 few TRBV7-2 . CASSSQGAQSNEQFF TGTGCCAGCAGCTCCCAGGGAGCGCAAAGCAATGAGCAGTTCTTC
TRBJ1-1 . TRBV18 . CASSQGGVGTEAFF TGTGCCAGCTCACAGGGGGGCGTGGGCACTGAAGCTTTCTTT
TRBJ2-5 . TRBV6-1 TRBD1 CASSGQGVLLLQETQYF TGTGCCAGCAGTGGACAGGGGGTCCTATTACTTCAAGAGACCCAGTACTTC
TRBJ1-5 . TRBV28 . CASSSGSQPQHF TGTGCCAGCAGCTCAGGGTCTCAGCCCCAGCATTTT
TRBJ2-2 . TRBV11-3 . CASSPPGSELFF TGTGCCAGCAGCCCGCCGGGCAGTGAGCTGTTTTTT
TRBJ1-2 . TRBV11-2 . CASSLKLLVGYTF TGTGCCAGCAGCTTAAAACTTTTGGTTGGCTACACCTTC
TRBJ1-5 few TRBV19 . CASSISQNQPQHF TGTGCCAGTAGTATATCTCAGAATCAGCCCCAGCATTTT
TRBJ1-1 few TRBV5-1 TRBD1 CASISGTGNTEAFF TGCGCCAGCATTTCCGGGACAGGGAACACTGAAGCTTTCTTT
TRBJ2-3 . TRBV5-6 . CASSLVGRSPDTQYF TGTGCCAGCAGCTTGGTTGGCAGGTCCCCAGATACGCAGTATTTT
TRBJ2-2 . TRBV7-9 TRBD2 CASSKSGGSTAGELFF TGTGCCAGCAGCAAAAGCGGGGGGAGCACCGCCGGGGAGCTGTTTTTT
TRBJ2-5 . TRBV19 . CASSLGSLETQYF TGTGCCAGTAGTTTGGGTAGCTTGGAGACCCAGTACTTC
TRBJ2-5 . TRBV29-1 . CSVSRAMGQETQYF TGCAGCGTTAGCAGGGCCATGGGACAAGAGACCCAGTACTTC
TRBJ2-2 few TRBV6-6 TRBD2 CASRGLGTGELFF TGTGCCAGCAGGGGACTAGGCACCGGGGAGCTGTTTTTT
TRBJ2-1 medium-sized TRBV5-1 TRBD2 CASMTSVNNEQFF TGCGCCAGCATGACTAGCGTAAACAATGAGCAGTTCTTC
TRBJ1-1 once TRBV7-6 . CASSAFLGPPALEAFF TGTGCCAGCAGCGCATTTTTAGGCCCGCCTGCGTTAGAAGCTTTCTTT
TRBJ1-1 . TRBV5-1 . CASSWALNTEAFF TGCGCCAGCAGCTGGGCCTTGAACACTGAAGCTTTCTTT
TRBJ1-1 medium-sized TRBV18 . CASSPEDSHNTEAFF TGTGCCAGCTCACCCGAGGACAGCCACAACACTGAAGCTTTCTTT
TRBJ2-7 . TRBV5-1 TRBD2 CASSLAKVAGKTYEQYF TGCGCCAGCAGCTTGGCCAAGGTAGCGGGGAAAACCTACGAGCAGTACTTC
TRBJ2-2 . TRBV6-5 TRBD1 CASSRQGSGTGELFF TGTGCCAGCAGTAGACAGGGTTCAGGCACCGGGGAGCTGTTTTTT
TRBJ2-2 . TRBV5-1 TRBD2 CASSLAPGLANTGELFF TGCGCCAGCAGCTTGGCCCCGGGACTAGCGAACACCGGGGAGCTGTTTTTT
TRBJ1-1 . TRBV18 . CASSLGGSTTLLEAFF TGTGCCAGCTCACTAGGCGGCAGTACCACCCTATTAGAAGCTTTCTTT
TRBJ2-1 once TRBV7-3 TRBD2 CASSLLAGGFNEQFF TGTGCCAGCAGCTTACTAGCGGGAGGATTCAATGAGCAGTTCTTC
TRBJ1-2 . TRBV6-1 . CASDGYYGYTF TGTGCCAGCGACGGATACTATGGCTACACCTTC
TRBJ1-1 . TRBV27 . CASRHARGGTEAFF TGTGCCAGCAGGCACGCCCGGGGGGGCACTGAAGCTTTCTTT
TRBJ1-2 medium-sized TRBV28 TRBD1 CASSLWGQGAGGYTF TGTGCCAGCAGTTTATGGGGACAGGGGGCCGGTGGCTACACCTTC
TRBJ2-2 . TRBV10-3 TRBD1 CAIRATTGGGTGELFF TGTGCCATCAGGGCCACTACAGGGGGCGGAACCGGGGAGCTGTTTTTT
TRBJ2-5 . TRBV11-2 . CASSLDFMFETQYF TGTGCCAGCAGCTTAGATTTCATGTTTGAGACCCAGTACTTC
TRBJ2-7 medium-sized TRBV14 . CASSQGHLGGRSYEQYF TGTGCCAGCAGCCAAGGCCATCTAGGAGGGCGATCCTACGAGCAGTACTTC
TRBJ2-2 . TRBV4-2 TRBD2 CASSDAGVGISGELFF TGTGCCAGCAGCGACGCGGGGGTTGGAATTTCGGGGGAGCTGTTTTTT
TRBJ1-3 . TRBV6-1 . CASSESGGSGNTIYF TGTGCCAGCAGTGAATCCGGGGGCTCTGGAAACACCATATATTTT
TRBJ1-2 once TRBV13 . CASSLVGGTNYGYTF TGTGCCAGCAGCTTAGTCGGCGGCACTAACTATGGCTACACCTTC
TRBJ2-5 . TRBV7-9 TRBD2 CASSLTSGRETQYF TGTGCCAGCAGCTTAACTAGCGGTAGAGAGACCCAGTACTTC
TRBJ2-1 . TRBV5-1 TRBD2 CASKAGTSENNEQFF TGCGCCAGCAAGGCCGGGACTAGCGAGAACAATGAGCAGTTCTTC
TRBJ1-1 . TRBV5-1 . CASSPRAEMNTEAFF TGCGCCAGCAGCCCCCGCGCAGAAATGAACACTGAAGCTTTCTTT